The source of this T cell receptor beta chain is a study of tumor-infiltrating lymphocytes in localized non-small cell lung cancer. Overall study context: Some samples were collected after neoadjuvant chemotherapy; smokers, never-smokers and several histologies were included. General study points: Only some patients had TCR sequencing, depending on available tissue.

The method was immunoSEQ multiplex PCR; TCRdb's version includes in-frame clones alone and lacks a portion of them. This table has 10,000 or so clones, more than 75% appearing once. Points on this clone: Its antigen remains unidentified.

The CDR3 has 17 residues. Germline-derived CDR1 and CDR2 are LNHDA and SQIVND (reference sequence). Trimming cost V 4 bases and J 3 bases; bases outside gene matches: 6. Sequenced material: lung tumor tissue. This chain joins TRBV19 and TRBJ2-1, with TRBD2 matching 13 bases. The origin of this receptor is a human donor with non-small cell lung cancer. CDR3 nucleotide sequence: TGTGCCAGTAGTACTACTAGCGGGAGGGCCGTCTACAATGAGCAGTTCTTC. This sequence encodes CASSTTSGRAVYNEQFF.